The 17 T cell receptor beta chains in this list originate from one sample, sequenced in a study of blood T cell repertoires in COVID-19. Data came from immunoSEQ multiplex PCR; TCRdb stores just in-frame clones and leaves some out. The sample yields some 140,000 clones, 70% to 90% seen once. Sequenced sample: peripheral blood. These receptor sequences come from a woman in her forties or fifties who had recovered from COVID-19.

This clone was seen just once. The chain combines TRBV5-1 with TRBJ1-6; TRBD1 agrees at 7 bases. The CDR3 loop spans 15 amino acids. The germline V gene has CDR1 SGHRS and CDR2 YFSETQ. The ends lost 3 bases at V and 5 bases at J; junction bases unmatched: 5. The DNA for the CDR3 is TGCGCCAGCAGCTCCCGGACAGGAGATAATTCACCCCTCCACTTT. It yields the protein CASSSRTGDNSPLHF.

The gene calls are TRBV5-1 and TRBJ1-2; 10 nucleotides agree with TRBD1. This CDR3 comprises 14 residues. Germline V gene sequence: CDR1 SGHRS, CDR2 YFSETQ. The V gene end was trimmed by 3 bases and the J gene end by 4 bases; junction bases not matched to a gene: 3. CDR3 amino acids: CASSWGQGTYGYTF. The DNA of the CDR3 is TGCGCCAGCAGCTGGGGACAGGGGACCTATGGCTACACCTTC. Full variable domain (missing parts from reference TRBV5-1 and TRBJ1-2): KAGVTQTPRYLIKTRGQQVTLSCSPISGHRSVSWYQQTPGQGLQFLFEYFSETQRNKGNFPGRFSGRQFSNSRSEMNVSTLELGDSALYLCASSWGQGTYGYTFGSGTRLTVV.

The V and J genes are TRBV4-1 and TRBJ2-2; D is ambiguous. The CDR3 has 13 amino acids. Germline V gives CDR1 MGHRA, CDR2 YSYEKL. Trimming pared 0 bases from V and 6 bases from J, leaving 5 bases between. The CDR3 DNA sequence: TGCGCCAGCAGCCAAGAGAGGTCCGGGGAGCTGTTTTTT. Its protein product is CASSQERSGELFF.

The table lists this clone with many counts. V and J are TRBV9 and TRBJ2-7; D unclear. This CDR3 has 14 amino acids. Germline lookup yields CDR1 SGDLS and CDR2 YYNGEE. Trimming cost V 2 bases and J 4 bases, with 13 bases left between them. DNA of the CDR3: TGTGCCAGCAGCGTCGAGGATTCTGGGTACGAGCAGTACTTC. Translated, it gives CASSVEDSGYEQYF.

The CDR3 region has the DNA TGTGCCTGGAGTGTAATGGGGGCATCCTACAATGAGCAGTTCTTC. This sequence encodes CAWSVMGASYNEQFF. The V and J genes are TRBV30 and TRBJ2-1; tentative D call: TRBD1 (6 bases). Trimming left V 0 bases short and J 1 base short, with 10 bases between. CDR1 GTSNPN and CDR2 SVGIG come from the germline V gene (reference sequence). This CDR3 has 15 amino acids.

The DNA for the CDR3 is TGTGCCAGCTCCGAGATCCATGAAAAACTGTTTTTT. Its protein is CASSEIHEKLFF. The J gene is TRBJ1-4, the V gene TRBV2; no definite D call. The CDR3 spans 12 residues. V lost 8 bases and J 6 bases, leaving 10 bases between the germline ends. Germline V CDR1 and CDR2: SNHLY, FYNNEI.

The V and J genes are TRBV20-1 and TRBJ1-1; a weak D match, TRBD1 (5 bases). Per germline, CDR1 DFQATT and CDR2 SNEGSKA (reference sequence). This CDR3 contains 11 residues. V lost 5 bases and J 3 bases, leaving 7 bases between the germline ends. The CDR3 DNA reads TGCAGTGCTGGGGGGGACACTGAAGCTTTCTTT. It codes for CSAGGDTEAFF.

The rearrangement links TRBV7-9 to TRBJ1-5; no reliable D call. Germline V lookup: CDR1 SEHNR, CDR2 FQNEAQ (reference sequence). The CDR3 is made up of 14 amino acids. Trimming left V 5 bases short and J 4 bases short, with 12 bases between. CDR3 amino acids: CASSVGRENQPQHF. CDR3 nucleotides: TGTGCCAGCAGCGTTGGTCGAGAAAATCAGCCCCAGCATTTT.

About this clone itself: A junction end diverges from the germline sequence, so it may reflect a read error. This chain uses TRBV4-1 with TRBJ1-1; no clear D gene. CDR1 and CDR2 from the germline V gene are MGHRA and YSYEKL. The CDR3 contains 13 residues. CDR3 DNA sequence: TGTGCCAGCAGGTTGAGGGTCGGCACTGAAGCTTTCTTT. Translation: CASRLRVGTEAFF.

This sequence joins TRBV18 and TRBJ1-3; D gene ambiguous. Trimming removed 3 bases from V and 8 bases from J, with 11 bases in between. Germline V gives CDR1 KGHSH, CDR2 LQKENI. This CDR3 region has 13 residues. Here the CDR3 DNA reads TGTGCCAGCTCACCCCCCGGTATGGACACCATATATTTT. Protein sequence: CASSPPGMDTIYF.

V is TRBV10-3 and J is TRBJ2-5; 9 nucleotides align to TRBD1. The length of the CDR3 is 16 residues. V trimming: 0 bases; J trimming: 4 bases; junction bases outside the gene matches: 6. The germline V gene has CDR1 ENHRY and CDR2 SYGVKD. The chain's CDR3 is CAISESIGQGRETQYF. CDR3 in DNA: TGTGCCATCAGTGAGTCGATAGGACAGGGGAGAGAGACCCAGTACTTC.

The gene calls are TRBV4-1 and TRBJ2-5, with 7 bases matching TRBD1. Germline values: CDR1 MGHRA, CDR2 YSYEKL. With 6 bases clipped from V and 4 bases from J, the junction kept 11 bases outside the gene matches. This CDR3 is 15 amino acids long. CDR3 sequence (DNA): TGCGCCAGCAGGCCCCTCGACAGGGACCGAGAGACCCAGTACTTC. It specifies CASRPLDRDRETQYF.

The rearrangement links TRBV2 to TRBJ2-5; 8 bases align to TRBD1. This CDR3 is built from 20 residues. Germline lookup yields CDR1 SNHLY and CDR2 FYNNEI. The V segment lost 4 bases and the J segment 2 bases; nucleotides outside the gene matches: 21. The chain's CDR3 is CASSARRADRAQVEQETQYF. Here the CDR3 DNA reads TGTGCCAGCAGTGCCAGGAGGGCGGACAGGGCACAGGTTGAACAAGAGACCCAGTACTTC.

The V gene is TRBV9, the J gene TRBJ2-2; D is uncertain. This CDR3 has 16 residues. Per the germline V gene, CDR1 is SGDLS and CDR2 is YYNGEE. Trimming took 0 bases from V and 5 from J, leaving 14 bases between them. CDR3 nucleotide sequence: TGTGCCAGCAGCGTAGGTGGAGCTGACCGAACCGGGGAGCTGTTTTTT. As protein: CASSVGGADRTGELFF.

The V call is TRBV10-3, the J call TRBJ1-2; D unclear. Looked up from germline, CDR1 is ENHRY and CDR2 is SYGVKD. The V gene lost 1 base and the J gene lost 8 bases, with 17 bases spanning the gap. The CDR3 runs to 15 residues. The DNA of the CDR3 is TGTGCCATCAGTGAGTATCCGGCAGGCCATGGGGGCTACACCTTC. Its translation: CAISEYPAGHGGYTF.

As DNA, the CDR3 is TGCGCCAGCAGCCAGGTAACAGGGGGCATCTATGGCTACACCTTC. Its translation: CASSQVTGGIYGYTF. The V call is TRBV4-3, the J call TRBJ1-2, with 9 positions matching TRBD1. Unmatched junction bases numbered 6, after V lost 3 bases and J lost 4 bases. This CDR3 is 15 amino acids long. CDR1 is LGHNA and CDR2 is YSLEER in the germline V gene.

The J gene is TRBJ2-7, the V gene TRBV5-1, with D perhaps matching TRBD1 (5 bases). CDR1 is SGHRS and CDR2 is YFSETQ in the germline V gene. Trimming took 0 bases from V and 9 from J, leaving 16 bases between them. The length of the CDR3 is 14 residues. The CDR3 DNA follows: TGCGCCAGCAGCTTGGGGGCAGGGTTGCTTCGGCAGTACTTC. Translating it yields CASSLGAGLLRQYF.